This T cell receptor (beta chain) was obtained from a study of cytomegalovirus exposure and HLA in healthy donors. Study-level points and caveats: Productive status was seen about 90% or about 30% of the time for most TCR beta V segments in an earlier analysis. An analysis was carried out later, and it reportedly showed fewer N-insertions in an Asian-associated ancestry cluster than the approximately 670-donor mean.

This clone has only one observation. Its antigen is not identified. Vbeta (60) and Jbeta (13) primers were used in the PCR. The method was immunoSEQ multiplex PCR; TCRdb's version includes in-frame clones alone and lacks a portion of them. The sample shows more than 110,000 clones, 75% of them seen only once. The donors comprised healthy bone marrow donors. Trimming pared 2 bases from V and 6 bases from J, leaving 13 bases between. The germline V gene has CDR1 SQVTM and CDR2 ANQGSEA. This CDR3 is built from 14 residues. This receptor was identified in a man aged 25-40 years in good health and CMV-seronegative. Sequencing was performed on PBMCs. The chain combines TRBV29-1 with TRBJ2-2; D perhaps matches TRBD2 (7 bases). CDR3 loop: CSVETGGAPGELFF. The DNA for the CDR3 is TGCAGCGTTGAAACTGGGGGGGCCCCCGGGGAGCTGTTTTTT.